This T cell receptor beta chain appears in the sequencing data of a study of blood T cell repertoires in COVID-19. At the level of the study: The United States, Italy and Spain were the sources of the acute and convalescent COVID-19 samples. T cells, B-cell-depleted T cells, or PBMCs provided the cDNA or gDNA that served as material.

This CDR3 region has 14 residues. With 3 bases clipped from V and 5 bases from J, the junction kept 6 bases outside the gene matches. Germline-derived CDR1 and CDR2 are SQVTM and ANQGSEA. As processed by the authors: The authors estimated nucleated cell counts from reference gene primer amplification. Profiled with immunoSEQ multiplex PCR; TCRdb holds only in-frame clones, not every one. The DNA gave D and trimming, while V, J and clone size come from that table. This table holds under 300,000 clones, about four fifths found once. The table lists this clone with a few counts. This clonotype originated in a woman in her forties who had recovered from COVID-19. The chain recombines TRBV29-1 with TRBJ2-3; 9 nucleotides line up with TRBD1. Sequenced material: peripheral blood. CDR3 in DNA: TGCAGCGTTGACGCGGGACAGGGTGGAGATACGCAGTATTTT. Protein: CSVDAGQGGDTQYF.